This is a list of T cell receptor beta chains from one sample in a study of T cells in Graves' hyperthyroidism and ophthalmopathy. One entry per CDR3 protein, called by TCRdb with MiXCR from the multiplex PCR reads. Of hundreds of thousands of distinct CDR3 sequences listed, 12% to 15% are singletons. Source material: blood. The receptors here all came from a woman aged 18-30 years with Graves' hyperthyroidism. The conserved cysteine and the conserved F or W are not part of the CDR3 here. Fields, in order: V gene, D gene, J gene, CDR3 length, CDR3 protein. D genes are given only for firm matches.

>TRBV5-6|TRBD2|TRBJ2-7|11
ASSGGLTYEQY
>TRBV20-1|-|TRBJ2-5|10
SARRGGETQY
>TRBV2|TRBD2|TRBJ2-7|13
ASRPTLAGPSEQY
>TRBV7-2|TRBD2|TRBJ2-3|12
ASTLAGATDTQY
>TRBV11-2|TRBD1|TRBJ2-3|12
ASSWGQSTDTQY
>TRBV20-1|-|TRBJ2-5|12
SARAPLGQETQY
>TRBV6-1|-|TRBJ2-5|13
ASANTGSIVETQY
>TRBV11-1|-|TRBJ2-2|12
ASSLSGSTGELF
>TRBV7-9|TRBD2|TRBJ2-3|14
ASSFLGERDADTQY
>TRBV2|TRBD2|TRBJ2-5|11
ASSGLAGETQY
>TRBV9|-|TRBJ2-2|11
ASSVVVTGELF
>TRBV15|TRBD2|TRBJ2-3|17
ATSRDLGTSGTSTDTQY
>TRBV7-8|TRBD1|TRBJ1-2|13
ASSSGQVTGRGYT
>TRBV10-1|-|TRBJ2-1|14
ASSEYEDPSYNEQF
>TRBV13|-|TRBJ2-6|15
ASSFGLGTSGANVLT
>TRBV30|TRBD2|TRBJ2-3|13
AWSRSGTPTDTQY
>TRBV6-1|-|TRBJ2-2|15
ASRFLTAVPSTGELF
>TRBV6-5|TRBD2|TRBJ2-1|12
ASSYSSGAGEQF
>TRBV6-5|TRBD1|TRBJ1-6|15
ASSYPDRGPYNSPLH
>TRBV30|TRBD1|TRBJ1-2|11
AWARDSVYGYT
>TRBV3-1|-|TRBJ1-1|12
ASSLLAGPAEAF
>TRBV7-6|-|TRBJ2-7|13
ASSLEGRRGSEQY
>TRBV20-1|TRBD1|TRBJ1-1|14
SARDQSQGAVTEAF
>TRBV6-5|TRBD1|TRBJ1-5|16
ASRAGTGGFLSNQPQH
>TRBV7-9|TRBD2|TRBJ2-1|12
ASSFGGRGHEQF
>TRBV7-9|TRBD1|TRBJ1-1|11
ASSSQGATEAF
>TRBV19|TRBD1|TRBJ2-1|13
ASSTFRQGAGEQF
>TRBV27|-|TRBJ2-7|12
ASSSMGIPYEQY
>TRBV28|TRBD2|TRBJ2-1|14
ASSQNGLAGEDEQF
>TRBV7-8|TRBD2|TRBJ2-1|13
ASSHTSGHYNEQF
>TRBV4-1|TRBD1|TRBJ2-7|13
ASSQGQGFSYEQY
>TRBV7-9|-|TRBJ2-1|14
ASIRGPVLLYNEQF
>TRBV6-2/TRBV6-3|-|TRBJ2-3|12
ASRRRAGADTQY
>TRBV19|TRBD1|TRBJ1-2|16
ASSSVGTGWYGKDGYT
>TRBV6-2/TRBV6-3|-|TRBJ1-2|10
ASSYSDSGYT
>TRBV14|TRBD2|TRBJ2-5|13
ASSQNSGRVETQY
>TRBV28|-|TRBJ2-7|13
ASRSIQSSLYEQY
>TRBV6-5|-|TRBJ2-7|18
ASSYFPPGLKIPGGDEQY
>TRBV6-1|-|TRBJ1-4|13
ASSLTGPLGGKLF
>TRBV7-9|-|TRBJ1-2|12
ASSLGSVNYGYT
>TRBV3-1|-|TRBJ2-6|14
ASSRYGQLGANVLT
>TRBV7-2|-|TRBJ1-1|11
ASSARMNTKAF
>TRBV14|-|TRBJ2-7|13
ASSQGSQGAYEQY
>TRBV7-8|-|TRBJ1-3|13
ASSFLSGSGNTIY
>TRBV7-2|TRBD1|TRBJ2-7|14
ASSLLLGQGTYEQY
>TRBV2|-|TRBJ2-5|11
ASGHNGGETQY
>TRBV6-1|-|TRBJ2-3|12
ASSLADPTDTQY
>TRBV28|-|TRBJ2-5|12
ASRLKFRRGTQY
>TRBV11-1|-|TRBJ2-7|10
ASSPDREAQY
>TRBV27|-|TRBJ2-2|14
ASSTYLQEHTGELF
>TRBV3-1|TRBD2|TRBJ2-5|12
ASSPGLAWETQY
>TRBV12-3/TRBV12-4|-|TRBJ1-5|14
ASSLRERPSNQPQH
>TRBV18|-|TRBJ1-1|12
AGSPRVQITEAF
>TRBV2|-|TRBJ1-1|11
ASSEQTNTEAF
>TRBV2|-|TRBJ2-5|13
ASRETRGLGETQY
>TRBV14|-|TRBJ2-2|12
ASSQGWETGELF